This TCR beta chain was profiled in a study of T cell responses to AZD1222 COVID-19 vaccine (dated by TCRdb to about 2021). Some background on the complete study: AZD1222 recipients given second doses at about 4 weeks or at about 12 weeks were pooled, since spike-specific TCR depth and breadth were not found to differ between the two schedules. TCR sequencing covered 230 or so trial participants: 200 to 220 given two doses of AZD1222 and around 26 given two doses of MenACWY control vaccine. Trial participants were enrolled into age subgroups of 18-55, 56-69 and 70-plus years, which contained around 150, 29 and 61 TCR-sequenced participants, respectively.

General findings and caveats noted by the study authors: Vaccine-associated CD4 TCRs spanned the whole spike protein, with dominant responses in regions 160-218 and 743-854. Because no samples from the day 14 peak response were available, repertoires could be characterized only after the peak T cell response. In the small 56-69-year group, the increase in depth fell short of significance, most likely because of low power. Most participants were white British and females outnumbered males, and the authors suggested that clonal diversity may have been underestimated. Spike-specific TCR breadth and depth rose significantly after two AZD1222 doses compared with day 0 and with MenACWY recipients. Nearly half of unique spike-specific TCRs reportedly recognized epitopes outside regions mutated in the B.1.351 and B.1.1.7 variants. Only five to seven AZD1222 recipients were SARS-CoV-2 seropositive at baseline, limiting conclusions about previously exposed vaccinees.

The CDR3 regions of human TCRbeta chains were analyzed by immunosequencing. The published analysis was carried out like this. Repertoire TCRs were checked for matches against a reference library of SARS-CoV-2-specific TCRs that had been generated using the MIRA antigen-specificity platform. Breadth was defined as the fraction of unique TCRs that were SARS-CoV-2-associated, and depth was defined as the fraction of total T cells that were SARS-CoV-2-associated. Using the MIRA data, each spike-specific TCR was mapped to the spike region that the TCR reacts to and placed in a CD4 or CD8 class. Log10-transformed breadth and depth values were compared by one-way ANOVA with Sidak's multiple comparisons tests. In TCRdb, the immuneACCESS table is reduced to in-frame sequences with V and J assigned. These tables do not hold every clone; where another copy was compared, an unresolved V gene accounts for under half, and the others remain unexplained. The D gene and trimming were derived from the DNA, and the V and J assignments and clone size from that table. Here the sample has roughly 120,000 clones; approximately 94% occur a single time. Approximately 7% of the sample is in the top ten clones.

Regarding this clone: Its cognate antigen has yet to be identified. No base-level quality is on record; no much larger clone is a single base apart.

The time point label, as the study defines it: baseline before first vaccination. Vaccinee samples came from UK trials COV001 and COV002, including a single-blind randomized controlled phase 2/3 trial of AZD1222 (ChAdOx1 nCoV-19) in healthy adults. For TCRbeta chain sequencing, PBMC samples from trial participants were taken at day 0 and at day 28 after the second dose. The receptor's source is an adult in good health. Sequenced material: peripheral blood, taken on day 0 of AZD1222 vaccination.

DNA sequence: TGTGCCAGCAGGAAGCTAGCGGGAGGAGGCACCGGGGAGCTGTTTTTT. This yields the protein CASRKLAGGGTGELFF. This sequence uses TRBV6-6 and TRBJ2-2; 11 bases in the junction line up with TRBD2. Based on the germline V gene (reference sequence), the CDR1 and CDR2 sequences are MNHNY and SVGAGI. The CDR3 spans 16 residues, from the cysteine through the phenylalanine. The kept DNA is CDR3 alone, 48 bases in frame from the first base. The germline V and J ends show losses of 6 bases and 4 bases respectively, and no gene match explains 7 bases of the junction.